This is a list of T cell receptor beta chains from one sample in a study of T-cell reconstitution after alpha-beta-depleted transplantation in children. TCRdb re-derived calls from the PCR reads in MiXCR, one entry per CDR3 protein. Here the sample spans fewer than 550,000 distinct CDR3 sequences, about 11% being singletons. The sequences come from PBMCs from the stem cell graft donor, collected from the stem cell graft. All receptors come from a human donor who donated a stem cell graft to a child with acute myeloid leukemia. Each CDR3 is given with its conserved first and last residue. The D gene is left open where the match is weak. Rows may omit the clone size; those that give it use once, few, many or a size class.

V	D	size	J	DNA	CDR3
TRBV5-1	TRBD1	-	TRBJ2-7	TGCGCCAGCAGCGCCAACCTGGGACAGACCTACGAGCAGTACTTC	CASSANLGQTYEQYF
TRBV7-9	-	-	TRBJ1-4	TGTGCCAGCAGCGCCGCAGGGCTATCTAATGAAAAACTGTTTTTT	CASSAAGLSNEKLFF
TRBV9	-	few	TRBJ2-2	TGTGCCAGCAGCCCATGGCGGGACGGGGAGCTGTTTTTT	CASSPWRDGELFF
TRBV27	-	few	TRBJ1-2	TGTGCCAGCACCAAAGGGCCAGCTAACTATGGCTACACCTTC	CASTKGPANYGYTF
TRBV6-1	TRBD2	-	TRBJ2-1	TGTGCCAGCATTGGCGGGGGGTCTTTCAATGAGCAGTTCTTC	CASIGGGSFNEQFF
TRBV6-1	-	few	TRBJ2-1	TGTGCCAGCACCTTACCCCAGGGTGACAATGAGCAGTTCTTC	CASTLPQGDNEQFF
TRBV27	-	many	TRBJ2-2	TGTGCCAGCAGTTTAATGGGGGACGGGGAGCTGTTTTTT	CASSLMGDGELFF
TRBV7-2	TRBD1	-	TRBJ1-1	TGTGCCAGCAGCCAACAGGGGGTCACTGAAGCTTTCTTT	CASSQQGVTEAFF
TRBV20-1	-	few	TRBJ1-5	TGCAGTGCATCGACATCGAGGGCGGGGGGCAATCAGCCCCAGCATTTT	CSASTSRAGGNQPQHF
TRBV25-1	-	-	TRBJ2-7	TGTGCCAGCAGTGATAGTCAAGGCTCCTACGAGCGGTACTTC	CASSDSQGSYERYF
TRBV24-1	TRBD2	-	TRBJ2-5	TGTGCCACCAGTGCTCCTGAGGGGGCTAGCGGGAACCAAGAGACCCAGTACTTC	CATSAPEGASGNQETQYF
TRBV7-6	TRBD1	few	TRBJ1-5	TGTGCCAGCAGCCCACAACAGGGGGCTAATCAGCCCCAGCATTTT	CASSPQQGANQPQHF
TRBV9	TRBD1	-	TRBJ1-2	TGTGCCAGCAGCGGAACAGGGGGCTATGGCTACACCTTC	CASSGTGGYGYTF
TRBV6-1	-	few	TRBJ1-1	TGTGCCAGCAGTGAAAACCGCATGCGGATGAGCACTGAAGCTTTCTTT	CASSENRMRMSTEAFF
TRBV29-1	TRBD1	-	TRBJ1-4	TGCAGCGCCGGGACAGGGCCTTTTGAAAAACTGTTTTTT	CSAGTGPFEKLFF
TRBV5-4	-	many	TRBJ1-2	TGTGCCAGCAGCTTGGAGGAATATGGCTACACCTTC	CASSLEEYGYTF
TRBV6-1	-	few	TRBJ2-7	TGTGCCAGCAGTGAAGACGACGAGTCCTACGAGCAGTACTTC	CASSEDDESYEQYF
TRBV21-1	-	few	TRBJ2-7	TGTGCCAGCAGCCCCTGGGGACTAGTCTACGAGCAGTACTTC	CASSPWGLVYEQYF
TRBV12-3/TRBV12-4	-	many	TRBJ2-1	TGTGCCAGCTCCCCGGGGAGCTCCTACAATGAGCAGTTCTTC	CASSPGSSYNEQFF
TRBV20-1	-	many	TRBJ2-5	TGCAGTGCTACCGGCGATTCCCGGGACCTCCAAGAGACCCAGTACTTC	CSATGDSRDLQETQYF
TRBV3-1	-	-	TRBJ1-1	TGTGCCAGCACCCAAGGGATCGGGAACACTGAAGCTTTCTTT	CASTQGIGNTEAFF
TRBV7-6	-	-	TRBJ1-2	TGTGCCAGCAGCTTGGAGACAGTCAGGGGCTACACCTTC	CASSLETVRGYTF
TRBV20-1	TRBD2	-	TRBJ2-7	TGCAGTGCTATAGCTTCTAGCGGGAGGGTCTACGAGCAGTACTTC	CSAIASSGRVYEQYF
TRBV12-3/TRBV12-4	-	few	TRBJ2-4	TGTGCCAGCAGTTTGGGCACCGGGGACATTCAGTACTTC	CASSLGTGDIQYF
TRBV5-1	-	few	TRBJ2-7	TGCGCCAGCAGCTTGGGGTTACAGGGTAAAGACTACGAGCAGTACTTC	CASSLGLQGKDYEQYF
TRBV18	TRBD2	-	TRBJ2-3	TGTGCCAGCTCACATTTCAAGGTAGCGGGAGGCACAGATACGCAGTATTTT	CASSHFKVAGGTDTQYF
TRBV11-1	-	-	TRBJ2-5	TGTGCCAGCAGTCCGGGACTCCCAACGGGGAAGACCCAGTACTTC	CASSPGLPTGKTQYF
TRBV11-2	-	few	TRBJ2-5	TGTGCCAGCAGCTTCTTGGAAACAGGGAAACACTTC	CASSFLETGKHF
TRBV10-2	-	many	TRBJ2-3	TGCGCCAGCAGAGACGGACTTATGAACACAGATACGCAGTATTTT	CASRDGLMNTDTQYF
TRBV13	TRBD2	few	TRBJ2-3	TGTGCCAGCAGCTTATTGTTAGCGGGGGGCGATACGCAGTATTTT	CASSLLLAGGDTQYF
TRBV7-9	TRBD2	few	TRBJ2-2	TGTGCCAGCAGCTTACGGCGGGGGGTGAACACCGGGGAGCTGTTTTTT	CASSLRRGVNTGELFF
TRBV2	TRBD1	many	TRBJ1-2	TGTGCCAGCAGTCCATTACAGGGGGCCTATGGCTACACCTTC	CASSPLQGAYGYTF
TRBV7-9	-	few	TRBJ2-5	TGTGCCAGCAGCCCCAGGGGGGGGACCCAGTACTTC	CASSPRGGTQYF
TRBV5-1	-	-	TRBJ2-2	TGCGCCAGCAGCTTGGCCGGTCAGGGTTTGGCCGGGGAGCTGTTTTTT	CASSLAGQGLAGELFF
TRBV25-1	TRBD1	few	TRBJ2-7	TGTGCCAGCAGTGAGCCCGGGACAGGGGCTACCTACGAGCAGTACTTC	CASSEPGTGATYEQYF
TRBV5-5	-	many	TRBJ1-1	TGTGCCAGCAGTTCGCCCTCGGGACAACCGTCGGGTGAAGCTTTCTTT	CASSSPSGQPSGEAFF
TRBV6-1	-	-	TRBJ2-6	TGTGCCAGCAGGTCCGGGGCGTACTCTGGGGCCAACGTCCTGACTTTC	CASRSGAYSGANVLTF
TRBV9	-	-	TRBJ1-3	TGTGCCAGCAGCGTAGAGGCGGTCTCTGGAAACACCATATATTTT	CASSVEAVSGNTIYF
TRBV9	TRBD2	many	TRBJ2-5	TGTGCCAGCAGTGCCGGACTAGCGGGAAAGATGGAGACCCAGTACTTC	CASSAGLAGKMETQYF
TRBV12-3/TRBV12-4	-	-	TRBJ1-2	TGTGCCAGCAGTTTAGACGGTTCAAACTATGGCTACACCTTC	CASSLDGSNYGYTF
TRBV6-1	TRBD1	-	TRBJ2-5	TGTGCCAGCAGAGTGACAGGGGGGAAAGAGACCCAGTACTTC	CASRVTGGKETQYF
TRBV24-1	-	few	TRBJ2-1	TGTGCCACCAGTGGGGGAGGACACAATGAGCAGTTCTTC	CATSGGGHNEQFF
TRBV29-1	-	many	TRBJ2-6	TGCAGCGTTGTTTTGTCGGGGAGCGGGGCCAACGTCCTGACTTTC	CSVVLSGSGANVLTF
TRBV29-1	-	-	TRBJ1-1	TGCAGCGTTGAAGATTCGGGCGGGGCTTTCTTT	CSVEDSGGAFF
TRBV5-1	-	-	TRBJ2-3	TGCGCCAGCAGCTCGGGCACAGTCGGAGATACGCAGTATTTT	CASSSGTVGDTQYF
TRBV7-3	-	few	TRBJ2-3	TGTGCCAGCAGCTTAGGAGGGTCTAGGACAGATACGCAGTATTTT	CASSLGGSRTDTQYF
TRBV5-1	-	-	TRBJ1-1	TGCGCCAGCAGTAAAGGGGGTGACACTGAAGCTTTCTTT	CASSKGGDTEAFF
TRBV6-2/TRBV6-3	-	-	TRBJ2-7	TGTGCCAGCACCCGGGAGATCTCCTACGAGCAGTACTTC	CASTREISYEQYF
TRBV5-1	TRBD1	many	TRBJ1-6	TGCGCCAGCAGCCCGGACAGGGAAAATTCACCCCTCCACTTT	CASSPDRENSPLHF
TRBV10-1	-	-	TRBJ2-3	TGCGCCAGCAGTATGCAGGCAGGGGGGCCGACAGATACGCAGTATTTT	CASSMQAGGPTDTQYF
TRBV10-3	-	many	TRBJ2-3	TGTGCCATCAGTGACCGCACAGATACGCAGTATTTT	CAISDRTDTQYF
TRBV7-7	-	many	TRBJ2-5	TGTGCTAGCAGCTCGAGGGGTGGCGAGACCCAGTACTTC	CASSSRGGETQYF
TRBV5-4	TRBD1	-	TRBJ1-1	TGTGCCAGCACCACGGGACAGGGGACTCTCACTGAAGCTTTCTTT	CASTTGQGTLTEAFF